Below, 19 T cell receptor beta chains from the same sample are listed, as sequenced in a study of blood T cells in healthy people across ages. A second PCR, run for about 7 to 11 cycles, used a sample-barcoded 5' primer plus a J-beta primer mix. TCRdb recomputed calls from the 5' RACE reads with MiXCR, one row per CDR3 protein. The sample yields hundreds of thousands of distinct CDR3 sequences, 20% to 25% seen once. The material sequenced was blood. The receptors were sampled from a man between 65 and 85 years old in good health.

The chain joins TRBV10-3 to TRBJ2-5; TRBD1 matches 11 bases. Gene TRBJ2-1 matches the end of the DNA better, so the J call may be wrong. The germline V gene encodes CDR1 ENHRY and CDR2 SYGVKD. There are 16 residues in the CDR3. As DNA, the CDR3 is TGTGCCATCAGTGATCTCCGGGACAGGGGGTTCAATGAGCAGTTCTTC. This sequence encodes CAISDLRDRGFNEQFF.

V is TRBV21-1 and J is TRBJ1-1; the table names TRBD1, a call not compared with the DNA. TRBV21-1 counts as a pseudogene. The CDR3 has 13 amino acids. CDR3 nucleotides: TGTGCCAGCAGCAAATGGGGCGGGACTGGAGCTTTCTTT. It codes for CASSKWGGTGAFF.

The rearrangement joins TRBV6-2 or TRBV6-3 to TRBJ1-6; 7 positions agree with TRBD1. The junction had 9 bases not matched to a gene; V was cut back by 6 bases and J by 10 bases. Germline CDR1 MNHEY, CDR2 SVGEGT. The CDR3 is 14 amino acids. The CDR3 is CASSDATGRSPLHF. The CDR3 DNA reads as TGTGCCAGCAGCGACGCGACAGGGCGCTCACCCCTCCACTTT.

This clonotype was seen a handful of times. This chain connects TRBV12-3 or TRBV12-4 to TRBJ2-2; D gene uncertain. Trimming took off 3 bases at V and 1 base at J, with 9 bases between the two ends. The CDR3 loop spans 15 amino acids. Here the CDR3 DNA reads TGTGCCAGCAGTTTGGGCAGCCTGAACACCGGGGAGCTGTTTTTT. It codes for CASSLGSLNTGELFF.

The rearrangement joins TRBV20-1 to TRBJ1-2; 9 bases are a match to TRBD1. This CDR3 is built from 12 residues. J gave up 8 bases and V 6 bases, and 7 bases lay outside the gene matches. Germline CDR1 DFQATT, CDR2 SNEGSKA (reference sequence). CDR3: CSAPTGGGGYTF. CDR3 nucleotide sequence: TGCAGTGCGCCTACAGGGGGCGGCGGCTACACCTTC.

V is TRBV6-5 and J is TRBJ1-2; TRBD1 agrees at 10 bases. The length of the CDR3 is 17 residues. Germline values: CDR1 MNHEY, CDR2 SVGAGI. The V segment lost 0 bases and the J segment 4 bases; nucleotides outside the gene matches: 8. CDR3 DNA: TGTGCCAGCAGTTACTCGGGACAGGGGCGCCCTCCCTATGGCTACACCTTC. Amino acid sequence: CASSYSGQGRPPYGYTF.

The rearrangement links TRBV18 to TRBJ2-1; D is tentatively TRBD1 or TRBD2 (5 bases each). The germline gives CDR1 KGHSH, CDR2 LQKENI. The length of the CDR3 is 14 residues. Trimming pared 4 bases from V and 5 bases from J, leaving 12 bases between. CDR3 protein: CASSRDGSNNEQFF. CDR3 nucleotides: TGTGCCAGCTCACGGGACGGCTCAAACAATGAGCAGTTCTTC.

This clonotype was counted between two and nine times. The chain is built from TRBV7-3 and TRBJ2-4, with D unresolved. Trimming cost V 1 base and J 8 bases, with 12 bases left between them. Germline CDR1 is SGHTA and CDR2 is FQGTGA. The CDR3 runs 14 residues. CDR3 sequence reads: CASSLNSLPDIQYF. CDR3 DNA: TGTGCCAGCAGCTTAAACTCTCTACCAGACATTCAGTACTTC.

The rearrangement joins TRBV20-1 to TRBJ2-5, with 15 bases lining up with TRBD2. The length of the CDR3 is 17 residues. CDR1 is DFQATT and CDR2 is SNEGSKA in the germline V gene (reference sequence). Losses at the gene ends were 7 bases for V and 2 bases for J; bases not matched to a gene: 11. The CDR3 region has the DNA TGCAGTGGTGAGGGACTAGCGGGAGGTTATCGTCAAGAGACCCAGTACTTC. Amino acid sequence: CSGEGLAGGYRQETQYF.

A few counts support this clonotype. The chain recombines TRBV18 with TRBJ1-1; a possible D gene is TRBD1 (6 bases). The ends were cut back, 3 bases at V and 4 bases at J, with 12 bases in the middle. CDR3 size: 14 residues. Germline CDR1 is KGHSH and CDR2 is LQKENI. This chain's CDR3 is CASSPQGITTEAFF. The CDR3 nucleotides are TGTGCCAGCTCACCTCAGGGGATCACCACTGAAGCTTTCTTT.

V and J are TRBV30 and TRBJ2-5; D is perhaps TRBD2 (5 bases). The J call may not be correct, given that the DNA end is closer to TRBJ2-1. The CDR3 extends over 11 amino acids. Germline V gives CDR1 GTSNPN, CDR2 SVGIG (reference sequence). The CDR3, as DNA: TGTGCCTGGACCCCTGGGAGTGGGCAGTTCTTC. Residues: CAWTPGSGQFF.

This sequence joins TRBV9 and TRBJ2-5; possible D gene TRBD1, 8 bases. The end of the DNA fits TRBJ2-1 better, so the J call may be wrong. Germline V lookup: CDR1 SGDLS, CDR2 YYNGEE. This CDR3 is 15 amino acids long. The CDR3: CASSLTGGGRDEQFF. CDR3 DNA sequence: TGTGCCAGCAGCCTAACAGGGGGGGGCCGCGATGAGCAGTTCTTC.

This clonotype was picked up a small number of times. V and J are TRBV12-3 or TRBV12-4 and TRBJ2-2; a weak D match, TRBD2 (6 bases). Trimming stripped 5 bases from V and 3 bases from J, with 13 bases between. The CDR3 spans 15 residues. DNA of the CDR3: TGTGCCAGCAGTCCCCGGGCTAGCGACACCGGGGAGCTGTTTTTT. Its protein product is CASSPRASDTGELFF.

The chain uses TRBV20-1 and TRBJ2-5; TRBD1 matches at 9 bases. In germline, CDR1 is DFQATT, CDR2 SNEGSKA (reference sequence). The CDR3 spans 16 residues. The ends lost 7 bases at V and 0 bases at J; junction bases unmatched: 12. As DNA, the CDR3 is TGCAGTGTCCGGGACAGGGACAAGGAGTACCAAGAGACCCAGTACTTC. Translating gives CSVRDRDKEYQETQYF.

The V and J genes are TRBV27 and TRBJ1-5; D perhaps matches TRBD1 (5 bases). V lost 3 bases and J lost 5, with 14 bases in between. The CDR3 extends over 15 amino acids. The germline CDR1 and CDR2 sequences are MNHEY and SMNVEV (reference sequence). CDR3 bases: TGTGCCAGCAGTTTCGCGCCGGGGGGGGATCAGCCCCAGCATTTT. Translating it yields CASSFAPGGDQPQHF.

This clonotype was observed a handful of times. The V and J genes are TRBV7-6 and TRBJ2-7; possible D gene TRBD2, 6 bases. Germline CDR1 and CDR2: SGHVS and FNYEAQ. The ends were cut back, 1 base at V and 2 bases at J, with 9 bases in the middle. CDR3 length: 14 amino acids. CDR3 coding DNA: TGTGCCAGCAGCTTAGGGACTACCGCCTACGAGCAGTACTTC. It translates to CASSLGTTAYEQYF.

This clonotype was picked up a small number of times. CDR3 DNA sequence: TGCGCCAGCAGCATAGGGGGGGACTACAATGAGCAGTTCTTC. Protein: CASSIGGDYNEQFF. The V and J genes are TRBV5-1 and TRBJ2-1; possible D gene TRBD2, 7 bases. Trimming took 4 bases from V and 3 from J, leaving 11 bases between them. CDR1 SGHRS and CDR2 YFSETQ come from the germline V gene. The CDR3 extends over 14 amino acids.

At least ten counts were recorded for this clonotype. This rearrangement joins TRBV18 to TRBJ2-1; D gene unclear. CDR1 is KGHSH and CDR2 is LQKENI in the germline V gene. This CDR3 is 13 amino acids long. V was cut by 6 bases and J by 8 bases, with 14 bases left in between. In DNA form, the CDR3 reads TGTGCCAGCTCCCTTGGCCGAGGCGATGAGCAGTTCTTC. Its protein is CASSLGRGDEQFF.

This clonotype was recorded a few times. The chain has TRBV3-1 and TRBJ2-7, with TRBD2 matching 10 bases. The V gene's germline CDR1 is LGHDT and CDR2 YNNKEL (reference sequence). This CDR3 contains 16 residues. V shed 4 bases and J 2 bases; nucleotides not matched to a gene: 8. CDR3 in DNA: TGTGCCAGCAGCCCGACGACTAGCGGGTTTCCCTACGAGCAGTACTTC. This translates into CASSPTTSGFPYEQYF.